These 9 T cell receptor beta chains originate from one sample sequenced in a study of T cell repertoires in cytomegalovirus infection. TCRdb reprocessed the reads via MiXCR and lists one record per CDR3 protein. The sample records around 740,000 distinct CDR3 sequences, under 40% being singletons. The specimen sequenced was PBMCs. The receptors were gathered from a human donor in good health (CMV status not recorded). Some clones in this sample may be carry-over from other donors' samples.

The rearrangement uses TRBV19 and TRBJ1-4, with unresolved D. CDR1 and CDR2 (germline): LNHDA, SQIVND (reference sequence). The CDR3 runs 14 residues. V was shortened by 6 bases and J by 0 bases, with 8 bases between the two germline ends. CDR3 protein: CASRTYATNEKLFF. As DNA, the CDR3 is TGTGCCAGTAGGACGTATGCAACTAATGAAAAACTGTTTTTT.

CDR3 in DNA: TGCGCCAGCAGCCAATCTGCCGGCTACGAGCAGTACTTC. It specifies CASSQSAGYEQYF. The gene calls are TRBV4-1 and TRBJ2-7; D unclear. V dropped 2 bases and J dropped 3 bases, with 8 bases sitting between them. CDR1 and CDR2 (germline): MGHRA, YSYEKL. The CDR3 is made up of 13 amino acids.

The rearrangement links TRBV19 to TRBJ1-2, with 7 bases lining up with TRBD1. Looked up from germline, CDR1 is LNHDA and CDR2 is SQIVND (reference sequence). The CDR3 loop spans 17 amino acids. After removal of 11 bases from V and 4 bases from J, the junction contained 22 bases not matched to a gene. CDR3: CARIRTGTVDITYGYTF. Written as DNA, the CDR3 is TGTGCCCGGATACGCACCGGGACAGTGGATATCACCTATGGCTACACCTTC.

The V call is TRBV27, the J call TRBJ2-3; 7 bases are shared with TRBD2. Germline CDR1 MNHEY, CDR2 SMNVEV (reference sequence). The CDR3 has 18 residues. J lost 3 bases, V lost 5 bases, and 17 bases had no gene match. The CDR3 DNA reads TGTGCCAGCAGTCCCCGAGCTGGTGGCGGGAGTATTACAGATACGCAGTATTTT. Amino acid sequence: CASSPRAGGGSITDTQYF.

CDR3 in DNA: TGTGCCAGCAGACCCCGGGACAGGGTACCAGATACGCAGTATTTT. Translation: CASRPRDRVPDTQYF. This chain joins TRBV27 and TRBJ2-3; 9 bases map to TRBD1. CDR1 is MNHEY, CDR2 SMNVEV, per germline (reference sequence). The length of the CDR3 is 15 residues. V lost 6 bases and J lost 4; bases outside the gene matches: 8.

The rearrangement uses TRBV28 and TRBJ1-5; unclear D gene. The germline V gene encodes CDR1 MDHEN and CDR2 SYDVKM. There are 16 residues in the CDR3. Trimming stripped 5 bases from V and 1 base from J, with 15 bases between. CDR3 in DNA: TGTGCCAGCAGTCCCTCGGGCCCCGGGAGCAATCAGCCCCAGCATTTT. It specifies CASSPSGPGSNQPQHF. The whole variable domain, remainder taken from reference TRBV28 and TRBJ1-5, is DVKVTQSSRYLVKRTGEKVFLECVQDMDHENMFWYRQDPGLGLRLIYFSYDVKMKEKGDIPEGYSVSREKKERFSLILESASTNQTSMYLCASSPSGPGSNQPQHFGDGTRLSIL.

The V call is TRBV7-2, the J call TRBJ2-3; TRBD2 agrees at 8 bases. The CDR3 sequence is 14 residues long. The V segment lost 7 bases and the J segment 4 bases; nucleotides outside the gene matches: 7. Germline values: CDR1 SGHTA, CDR2 FQGNSA. The CDR3 DNA sequence: TGTGCCAGCATTCCGACTAGCGTATCAGATACGCAGTATTTT. This sequence encodes CASIPTSVSDTQYF.

J is TRBJ1-5 and V is TRBV12-3 or TRBV12-4, with a tentative D call TRBD1 (5 bases). The CDR3 spans 13 residues. V was clipped by 6 bases and J by 4 bases, with 10 bases between them. The CDR3 coding sequence is TGTGCCAGCAGGGGGACGGCGAATCAGCCCCAGCATTTT. Translated: CASRGTANQPQHF.

The chain employs TRBV12-3 or TRBV12-4 and TRBJ1-1; TRBD1 is a possible D gene (6 bases). This CDR3 spans 14 amino acids. V dropped 5 bases and J dropped 2 bases, with 12 bases sitting between them. CDR3: CASSLTGYNTEAFF. The CDR3 DNA reads as TGTGCCAGCAGTCTGACAGGTTATAACACTGAAGCTTTCTTT.